Here is one T cell receptor beta chain with its context. V lost 4 bases, J lost 5 bases, and 20 bases lay in between. CDR1 is SQVTM and CDR2 is ANQGSEA in the germline V gene. The CDR3 totals 15 residues. This sample was included in a study of identifying expanded T cells in peripheral blood. Method: immunoSEQ multiplex PCR; TCRdb's copy keeps in-frame clones and lacks some. The sample records some 120,000 clones, 84% being singletons. This clonotype was obtained from a person between 18 and 69 years old in good health. The chain combines TRBV29-1 with TRBJ2-5, with D possibly TRBD2 on 7 matching bases. Material for sequencing was blood. The DNA of the CDR3 is TGCAGCGTTGGATCCAGAGGGGGGGCGCAGGAGACCCAGTACTTC. This codes for CSVGSRGGAQETQYF.